This T cell receptor beta chain was profiled in a study of blood T cells in healthy people across ages. The V gene's germline CDR1 is MDHEN and CDR2 SYDVKM. This CDR3 has 13 amino acids. The V end was cut by 4 bases, the J end by 6 bases, with 13 bases between. A sample-barcoded 5' primer and a J-beta primer mix were used in a second PCR of roughly 6 to 11 cycles. TCRdb redid the calling of the 5' RACE reads with MiXCR, one entry per CDR3 protein. The sample has some 760,000 distinct CDR3 sequences; around 25% are singletons. This clonotype was detected a few times. The same sample was also used in a study of T cells of mothers and their children. From that report: Every mother produced more than 10 million TCR beta CDR3 reads, whereas every child provided several million.

Sequenced: blood. This chain connects TRBV28 to TRBJ2-7; D is possibly TRBD2 (6 bases). This clonotype originated in a boy between 10 and 17 years old in good health. Here the CDR3 DNA reads TGTGCCAGCAGTTCACCCGGGAGACCCGAGCAGTACTTC. The encoded protein is CASSSPGRPEQYF.